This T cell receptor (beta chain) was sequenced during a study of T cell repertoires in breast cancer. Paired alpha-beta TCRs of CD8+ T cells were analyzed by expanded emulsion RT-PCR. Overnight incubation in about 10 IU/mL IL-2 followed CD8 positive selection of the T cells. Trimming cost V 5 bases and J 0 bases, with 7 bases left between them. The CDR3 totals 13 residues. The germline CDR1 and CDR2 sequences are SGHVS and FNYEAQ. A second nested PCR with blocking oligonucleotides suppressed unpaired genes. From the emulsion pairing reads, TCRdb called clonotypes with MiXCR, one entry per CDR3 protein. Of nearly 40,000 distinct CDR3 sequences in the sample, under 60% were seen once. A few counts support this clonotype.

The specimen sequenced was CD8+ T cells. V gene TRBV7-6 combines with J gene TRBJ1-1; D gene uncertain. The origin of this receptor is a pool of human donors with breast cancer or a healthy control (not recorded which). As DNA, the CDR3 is TGTGCCAGCAGCCTACAAATGAACACTGAAGCTTTCTTT. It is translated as CASSLQMNTEAFF.